This TCR beta chain comes out of a study of immune evolution from preneoplasia to lung adenocarcinoma. Looking at the study overall: HLA loss of heterozygosity: 5.5% to 8.5% AIS, approximately 15% MIA, over 25% ADC, none AAH.

A word on this clone: Its target is unknown.

The germline gives CDR1 ENHRY, CDR2 SYGVKD. V lost 6 bases to trimming and J lost 5 bases, with 11 bases between them. The CDR3 has 13 amino acids. General study results and limits: From normal lung to invasive adenocarcinoma, top clone frequencies appeared to decrease. Compared with EGFR-mutant or double wild-type lesions, KRAS-mutant nodules were more clonal. Normal lung had highest clonality; later lesions appeared denser, more diverse.

Assay: immunoSEQ multiplex PCR; the TCRdb copy retains only in-frame clones and omits some. The table includes 4,300 or so clones, around four fifths detected once. The specimen was FFPE lung adenocarcinoma in situ tissue. The TCR originated in a person between 60 and 79 years old with lung adenocarcinoma. V and J are TRBV10-3 and TRBJ2-1; tentative D call: TRBD1 (7 bases). CDR3 sequence (DNA): TGTGCCATCAGAGGGGGGACAGACAATGAGCAGTTCTTC. Amino acids: CAIRGGTDNEQFF.